This T cell receptor beta chain came from a study of T cells in Graves' hyperthyroidism and ophthalmopathy. Background on the study: Peripheral blood was collected at initial diagnosis, before any treatment. Regarding the study as a whole: Most thyroid clonotypes that were expanded above 0.001 also turned up in blood.

Uncontrolled infections, other autoimmune diseases, pregnancy or lactation led to exclusion of patients. Fresh peripheral blood, roughly 10 ml, was the source of the PBMCs. TCR beta CDR3 regions were amplified from RNA. HTBI primers were used for first-round RT-PCR of the TCR CDR3. Each CDR3 protein is one row after TCRdb ran MiXCR on the multiplex PCR reads. The sample has 500,000 or so distinct CDR3 sequences; 15% to 20% are singletons. This clonotype was detected ten times or more. As yet, its antigen is unknown. This CDR3 has 15 amino acids. The V end was cut by 2 bases, the J end by 8 bases, with 16 bases between. The V gene's germline CDR1 is MDHEN and CDR2 SYDVKM.

The clonotype originates from a woman aged 18-29 years with Graves' ophthalmopathy. The chain recombines TRBV28 with TRBJ1-3; D may be TRBD1 (6 bases). The material sequenced was blood. The CDR3 loop is CASSLMTGPYDTIYF. The CDR3 nucleotides read TGTGCCAGCAGTTTAATGACAGGTCCTTACGACACCATATATTTT.